A single sample is the source of the 26 T cell receptor beta chains below, sequenced in a study of read filtering for tumor transcriptome and immune sequencing. Molecular barcoded adaptors covering alpha/delta and beta/gamma chains were used on around 400 ng RNA. TCRdb ran MiXCR on the reads and lists one entry per CDR3 protein. Here the sample spans about 86,000 distinct CDR3 sequences, around an eighth being singletons. The specimen was a population of CD138-negative cells sorted from bone marrow. These receptors were collected from a donor at least 40 years old with multiple myeloma.

The table lists this clonotype with many counts. This chain connects TRBV3-1 to TRBJ2-2; D call uncertain. The CDR3 length is 14 residues. Germline V CDR1 and CDR2: LGHDT, YNNKEL (reference sequence). With 1 base removed from V and 1 base from J, the gap between germline ends came to 4 bases. CDR3 loop: CASSQAKNTGELFF. The CDR3 DNA is TGTGCCAGCAGCCAAGCCAAGAACACCGGGGAGCTGTTTTTT. The entire variable domain, with the rest obtained from reference TRBV3-1 and TRBJ2-2, is as follows: DTAVSQTPKYLVTQMGNDKSIKCEQNLGHDTMYWYKQDSKKFLKIMFSYNNKELIINETVPNRFSPKSPDKAHLNLHINSLELGDSAVYFCASSQAKNTGELFFGEGSRLTVL.

The sample holds many counts of this clonotype. The CDR3 reads CASSLGNSGETQYF. CDR3 coding DNA: TGTGCCAGCAGCTTAGGGAATAGCGGAGAGACCCAGTACTTC. The V call is TRBV7-9, the J call TRBJ2-5, with TRBD2 as a possible D gene (6 bases). Deletions cut 1 base from V and 4 bases from J, with 10 bases between. The germline CDR1 and CDR2 sequences are SEHNR and FQNEAQ (reference sequence). The CDR3 is 14 residues long.

This clonotype was picked up many times. This rearrangement joins TRBV5-1 to TRBJ2-2; D is perhaps TRBD2 (5 bases). CDR1 is SGHRS, CDR2 YFSETQ, per germline. The V gene lost 4 bases and the J gene lost 7 bases, with 11 bases spanning the gap. The CDR3 extends over 13 amino acids. CDR3 loop: CASSLDGGGELFF. The CDR3 DNA follows: TGCGCCAGCAGCCTAGACGGAGGCGGGGAGCTGTTTTTT. Filled out from reference TRBV5-1 and TRBJ2-2, the complete variable domain reads KAGVTQTPRYLIKTRGQQVTLSCSPISGHRSVSWYQQTPGQGLQFLFEYFSETQRNKGNFPGRFSGRQFSNSRSEMNVSTLELGDSALYLCASSLDGGGELFFGEGSRLTVL.

In its sample, this clonotype was seen a few times. The chain recombines TRBV5-1 with TRBJ1-5; 7 nucleotides line up with TRBD1. Unmatched junction bases numbered 9, after V lost 5 bases and J lost 4 bases. This CDR3 has 15 amino acids. Germline loops: CDR1 SGHRS, CDR2 YFSETQ. CDR3 loop: CASRRGQSLNQPQHF. The CDR3 region has the DNA TGCGCCAGCAGAAGGGGACAGAGTTTAAATCAGCCCCAGCATTTT.

This clonotype was seen many times. V and J are TRBV29-1 and TRBJ2-3, with 12 bases fitting TRBD2. CDR1 is SQVTM, CDR2 ANQGSEA, per germline. The J segment lost 0 bases and the V segment lost 6 bases, leaving 7 bases of the junction unmatched. This CDR3 has 16 amino acids. The CDR3: CSVPGLAGSSTDTQYF. CDR3 DNA sequence: TGCAGCGTACCGGGACTAGCGGGTTCTAGCACAGATACGCAGTATTTT.

This clonotype was observed many times. J is TRBJ2-1 and V is TRBV29-1; no clear D. V lost 5 bases, J lost 8 bases, and 10 bases lay in between. Germline V gene lookup returns CDR1 SQVTM and CDR2 ANQGSEA. The CDR3 is made up of 11 amino acids. The CDR3 bases are TGCAGCGTTAGACCCGGCGATGAGCAGTTCTTC. Its protein product is CSVRPGDEQFF.

This clonotype has a count of ten or more. The CDR3 nucleotides read TGTGCCAGCAGCTTAGATCAGGGCTACGAGCAGTACTTC. It codes for CASSLDQGYEQYF. The chain carries TRBV7-9 and TRBJ2-7; D possibly corresponds to TRBD1 (5 bases). CDR3 length: 13 amino acids. Germline assignment: CDR1 SEHNR and CDR2 FQNEAQ (reference sequence). Between the trimmed V and J ends, which lost 1 base and 3 bases, there was a span of 7 bases. Together with reference TRBV7-9 and TRBJ2-7, the CDR3 gives the full variable domain: DTGVSQNPRHKITKRGQNVTFRCDPISEHNRLYWYRQTLGQGPEFLTYFQNEAQLEKSRLLSDRFSAERPKGSFSTLEIQRTEQGDSAMYLCASSLDQGYEQYFGPGTRLTVT.

This clonotype was detected ten times or more. The chain employs TRBV7-9 and TRBJ2-1; a possible D gene is TRBD2 (6 bases). This CDR3 has 16 amino acids. Germline V lookup: CDR1 SEHNR, CDR2 FQNEAQ (reference sequence). V was clipped by 2 bases and J by 1 base, with 12 bases between them. In DNA, the CDR3 is TGTGCCAGCAGCTTAATAGCGGATACATCCTACAATGAGCAGTTCTTC. Amino acid sequence: CASSLIADTSYNEQFF.

This clonotype was seen many times. The V call is TRBV4-2, the J call TRBJ1-1; 8 bases match TRBD1. This CDR3 spans 15 amino acids. Germline CDR1 reads LGHNA; CDR2 reads YNFKEQ. After removal of 4 bases from V and 2 bases from J, the junction contained 6 bases not matched to a gene. The CDR3 nucleotides are TGTGCCAGCAGCCTAGCGACAGGGGTAAACACTGAAGCTTTCTTT. Protein: CASSLATGVNTEAFF.

The chain carries TRBV30 and TRBJ1-2; D not resolved. This CDR3 has 13 amino acids. Per germline, CDR1 GTSNPN and CDR2 SVGIG (reference sequence). As DNA, the CDR3 is TGTGCTCGGTGGGCTCAACCGAACTATGGCTACACCTTC. Its protein is CARWAQPNYGYTF.

Many counts were recorded for this clonotype. The chain has TRBV5-1 and TRBJ2-1; D is undetermined. Germline-derived CDR1 and CDR2 are SGHRS and YFSETQ. CDR3 length: 16 residues. Trimming took off 0 bases at V and 0 bases at J, with 10 bases between the two ends. CDR3 loop: CASSLAGSSSYNEQFF. In nucleotides, the CDR3 is TGCGCCAGCAGCTTGGCCGGGTCCAGCTCCTACAATGAGCAGTTCTTC.

The table lists this clonotype with a few counts. A much larger clone lies one base from this, so it may be a read error. The rearrangement joins TRBV5-1 to TRBJ2-6; D possibly corresponds to TRBD1 (5 bases). CDR3 length: 15 amino acids. CDR1 and CDR2 from the germline V gene are SGHRS and YFSETQ. In nucleotides, the CDR3 is TGCGCCAGCAGTTTCCAGGGTTCTGGGGCCACCGTCCTGACTTTC. It yields the protein CASSFQGSGATVLTF. Supplemented by reference TRBV5-1 and TRBJ2-6, the full variable domain reads KAGVTQTPRYLIKTRGQQVTLSCSPISGHRSVSWYQQTPGQGLQFLFEYFSETQRNKGNFPGRFSGRQFSNSRSEMNVSTLELGDSALYLCASSFQGSGATVLTFGAGSRLTVL.

In this sample, this clonotype turned up many times. The chain carries TRBV29-1 and TRBJ1-1, with D uncertain. Per germline, CDR1 SQVTM and CDR2 ANQGSEA. Trimming took off 5 bases at V and 1 base at J, with 5 bases between the two ends. This CDR3 has 11 residues. CDR3 loop: CSVSENTEAFF. CDR3 sequence (DNA): TGCAGCGTTTCCGAGAACACTGAAGCTTTCTTT.

Regarding this clonotype: A much bigger clone sits one base away, suggesting this may be a read error. This chain connects TRBV2 to TRBJ2-3, with D unresolved. Trimming removed 7 bases at V and 5 bases at J, with 13 bases between. The length of the CDR3 is 13 residues. CDR1 and CDR2 (germline): SNHLY, FYNNEI. The DNA for the CDR3 is TGTGCCAGCAATACCGACCGCGGAGATACGCAGTATTTT. It specifies CASNTDRGDTQYF.

This clonotype was counted many times. The V call is TRBV20-1, the J call TRBJ2-3; 8 nucleotides agree with TRBD2. This CDR3 has 13 amino acids. Germline CDR1 and CDR2: DFQATT and SNEGSKA (reference sequence). Trimming took 6 bases from V and 4 from J; bases not matched to a gene: 6. This CDR3 is CSATGGVADTQYF. CDR3 coding DNA: TGCAGTGCAACGGGGGGGGTTGCAGATACGCAGTATTTT.

This clonotype was found many times. The chain recombines TRBV15 with TRBJ2-1; 8 bases align to TRBD1. Germline assignment: CDR1 LNHNV and CDR2 YYDKDF (reference sequence). V trimming: 0 bases; J trimming: 12 bases; junction bases outside the gene matches: 19. This CDR3 is 18 amino acids long. CDR3 sequence reads: CATSRDFWGQDAQYVQFF. The CDR3 DNA reads TGTGCCACCAGCAGAGATTTTTGGGGACAGGACGCTCAATACGTGCAGTTCTTC. Drawing the rest from reference TRBV15 and TRBJ2-1, the complete variable domain is DAMVIQNPRYQVTQFGKPVTLSCSQTLNHNVMYWYQQKSSQAPKLLFHYYDKDFNNEADTPDNFQSRRPNTSFCFLDIRSPGLGDTAMYLCATSRDFWGQDAQYVQFFGPGTRLTVL.

At least ten counts were recorded for this clonotype. The gene calls are TRBV5-1 and TRBJ2-3; 9 nucleotides align to TRBD2. This CDR3 contains 15 residues. V was pared by 1 base and J by 11 bases, with 11 bases of the junction left unmatched. The germline gives CDR1 SGHRS, CDR2 YFSETQ. CDR3 sequence (DNA): TGCGCCAGCAGCTTGAATAGCGGGGGCCGCGAGTTGCAGTATTTT. Encoded protein: CASSLNSGGRELQYF.

The chain recombines TRBV9 with TRBJ2-1, with D tentatively TRBD2 (5 bases). Per germline, CDR1 SGDLS and CDR2 YYNGEE. There are 14 residues in the CDR3. The V end was cut by 2 bases, the J end by 8 bases, with 14 bases between. CDR3 residues: CASSVRTAGDEQFF. Written as DNA, the CDR3 is TGTGCCAGCAGCGTTCGGACGGCGGGCGATGAGCAGTTCTTC. The whole variable domain, filled in from reference TRBV9 and TRBJ2-1, reads DSGVTQTPKHLITATGQRVTLRCSPRSGDLSVYWYQQSLDQGLQFLIQYYNGEERAKGNILERFSAQQFPDLHSELNLSSLELGDSALYFCASSVRTAGDEQFFGPGTRLTVL.

In its sample, this clonotype was seen many times. V and J are TRBV5-1 and TRBJ1-3; D is unresolved. Germline CDR1 reads SGHRS; CDR2 reads YFSETQ. The V end lost 4 bases, the J end lost 1 base, and 6 bases lay between the germline ends. The CDR3 extends over 13 amino acids. CDR3 in amino acids: CASSQGSGNTIYF. The CDR3, as DNA: TGCGCCAGCAGCCAAGGGTCTGGAAACACCATATATTTT.

This clonotype has ten or more counts. The chain couples TRBV12-3 or TRBV12-4 to TRBJ1-3, with a weak D call TRBD1 (6 bases). The CDR3 length is 15 residues. The ends were cut back, 5 bases at V and 8 bases at J, with 19 bases in the middle. The CDR3 reads CASSIRDTGRDTIYF. The CDR3, as DNA: TGTGCCAGCAGTATTAGGGACACAGGAAGGGACACCATATATTTT.

Comments on this clonotype: At one of its ends the junction is not consistent with the germline gene, which may arise from a read error. V is TRBV15 and J is TRBJ1-5; TRBD1 matches 7 bases. Germline CDR1 and CDR2: LNHNV and YYDKDF (reference sequence). The CDR3 sequence is 17 residues long. The CDR3 region is CATIRDSSGGPYQPQHF. DNA for the CDR3: TGTGCCACCATCAGAGATAGTTCAGGGGGGCCGTATCAGCCCCAGCATTTT.

The sample holds many counts of this clonotype. This rearrangement joins TRBV20-1 to TRBJ1-2; the D is unclear. Germline V gene lookup returns CDR1 DFQATT and CDR2 SNEGSKA (reference sequence). This CDR3 is built from 14 residues. Trimming took off 0 bases at V and 7 bases at J, with 15 bases between the two ends. CDR3 coding DNA: TGCAGTGCTAGAGATAGTAGGTCTGGCTCTGGCTACACCTTC. It is translated as CSARDSRSGSGYTF.

This clonotype was seen a handful of times. This may stem from a read error, because a much larger clone lies one nucleotide away. The chain recombines TRBV7-6 with TRBJ2-1; no clear D gene. The CDR3 is 12 amino acids. From germline, CDR1 is SGHVS and CDR2 FNYEAQ. V shed 5 bases and J shed 9 bases, with 11 bases lying between them. Here the CDR3 DNA reads TGTGCCAGCAGCGAAATGATAACTGAGCAGTTCTTC. It specifies CASSEMITEQFF.

This clonotype was detected ten times or more. V gene TRBV7-9 combines with J gene TRBJ2-6; unclear D gene. The germline V and J ends were trimmed by 11 bases and 4 bases, with 12 bases remaining between them. Germline CDR1 and CDR2: SEHNR and FQNEAQ (reference sequence). The CDR3 is 13 residues long. The DNA for the CDR3 is TGTGCCGGACGATTATCCGGGGCCAACGTCCTGACTTTC. Protein product: CAGRLSGANVLTF.

This clonotype was observed a handful of times. This chain uses TRBV18 with TRBJ2-4; D is ambiguous. From germline, CDR1 is KGHSH and CDR2 LQKENI. Trimming took 3 bases from V and 0 from J, leaving 6 bases between them. The CDR3 totals 14 residues. The CDR3: CASSPGLAKNIQYF. CDR3 DNA sequence: TGTGCCAGCTCACCTGGGCTAGCCAAAAACATTCAGTACTTC.

This clonotype was observed many times. This chain joins TRBV6-2 or TRBV6-3 and TRBJ2-5; unclear D gene. The CDR3 has 13 residues. The germline V gene encodes CDR1 MNHEY and CDR2 SVGEGT. Trimming cost V 5 bases and J 5 bases, with 12 bases left between them. The CDR3 is CASSQSFWETQYF. CDR3 nucleotide sequence: TGTGCCAGCAGTCAAAGCTTTTGGGAGACCCAGTACTTC.